This entry features one TCR beta chain sequence. This clonotype came up once. Its antigen is still unknown. A junction end diverges from the germline sequence, so it may reflect a read error. This entry comes from a study of tumor-infiltrating lymphocytes in primary liver carcinoma (TCRdb year 2017). General notes on the study: About five patients with histopathologically diagnosed primary liver carcinoma underwent surgical resection in China between November 2015 and 2016. TCRbeta repertoire sequencing, expression microarrays and whole-exome sequencing were combined in the study across five regions of each liver tumor, with adjacent normal tissue and blood also included. Technical replicate repertoires showed high reproducibility, with mean shared-clone rates roughly 0.87 and correlation coefficients above 0.95. Samples yielded roughly 3.5 to 8 million productive TCRbeta reads; read depth did not differ significantly between tissue types. TCRbeta repertoire sequencing covered 35 specimens from 5 patients: about 25 tumor regions, 5 adjacent noncancerous liver tissues and 5 peripheral blood samples. The five patients, three men and two women aged 30 to 69 years, had hepatocellular carcinoma (four) or combined HCC and intrahepatic cholangiocarcinoma (one). The tumors of the five patients were staged as T1-T3 N0M0, with maximum diameters ranging from roughly 4 to 10 cm. The full study reports these points: The study included only a few patients, and the authors note findings should be validated in a larger study. The top 250 clones accounted for a significantly greater share of the repertoire in tumors than in blood (p = 0.039). Because the samples were bulk and unsorted, CD4+ and CD8+ T cell repertoires could not be compared. Because only the TCR beta chain was sequenced and unpaired alpha chains were not captured, true repertoire diversity is likely underestimated. Repertoire overlap was found to be higher between tumor regions (mean about 35%) than between tumor-adjacent (approximately 17%) or tumor-blood (about 14%) pairs, consistent with antigen-driven expansion.

The germline V gene sets CDR1 to SQVTM and CDR2 to ANQGSEA. The CDR3 covers 15 residues, taking in both the cysteine and the phenylalanine. The DNA shown is the 45-base CDR3, in frame from base 1. TCRbeta-specific cDNA was reverse-transcribed from roughly 500 ng total RNA using a constant-region primer and ProtoScript II reverse transcriptase. TCRbeta libraries were built with three nested multiplex PCR rounds, a slightly modified ARM-PCR procedure. The first two PCR rounds used multiplex TRBV1-TRBV30 forward primers with a Cbeta reverse primer, each for about 9 cycles. Sample barcodes and Illumina adapters were attached in a final 25-cycle PCR using Deep VentR polymerase. Before sequencing, amplicons of 200-500 bp were gel-purified using a QIAquick gel extraction kit. An Illumina HiSeq 2500 was used to sequence the TCRbeta amplicons with 250-bp paired-end reads. Under the source paper's analysis protocol: Reads were quality-trimmed with Trimmomatic v0.33, and paired reads were merged with FLASH v1.2.11 to recover full CDR3 sequences. MiGEC v1.2.1b assigned V, D and J germline segments to the rearranged TCRbeta sequences. Clonotype statistics and Shannon-Wiener diversity indices were calculated with VDJtools v1.0.0. Except for diversity analysis, only each sample's 250 most abundant clonotypes were used in subsequent analyses to reduce sampling bias. TCRdb handled the public reads itself, with Q25 trimming in fastp and clone calling in MiXCR, and kept productive beta chains. Rows merge per CDR3 protein into single entries with the most common DNA and genes. These V and J calls originate from TCRdb's pipeline instead of the authors' own analysis. The sample data list approximately 210,000 distinct CDR3 sequences, and less than 70% of these were observed just once. Jointly, the top ten make up 6% to 8.5% of the sample.

TRIzol reagent was used to extract blood RNA from unsorted whole blood, while the DNeasy Blood & Tissue kit provided the germline DNA. Chronic HBV infection was present in the patients, and the patients were treatment-naive at sampling. Before surgery, four milliliters of peripheral blood were collected into K2EDTA tubes. The sequencing sample was made of peripheral blood. This receptor was identified in a woman in her fifties or sixties with primary liver carcinoma and hepatitis B virus infection. Recombination joined TRBV29-1 with TRBJ2-5, with TRBD1 as a weak D call on 6 bases. The DNA reads as follows: TGCAGCGTTGAAGGGGGGACAAGGGGACAAGAGGCCCAGTACTTC. The resulting protein is CSVEGGTRGQEAQYF.